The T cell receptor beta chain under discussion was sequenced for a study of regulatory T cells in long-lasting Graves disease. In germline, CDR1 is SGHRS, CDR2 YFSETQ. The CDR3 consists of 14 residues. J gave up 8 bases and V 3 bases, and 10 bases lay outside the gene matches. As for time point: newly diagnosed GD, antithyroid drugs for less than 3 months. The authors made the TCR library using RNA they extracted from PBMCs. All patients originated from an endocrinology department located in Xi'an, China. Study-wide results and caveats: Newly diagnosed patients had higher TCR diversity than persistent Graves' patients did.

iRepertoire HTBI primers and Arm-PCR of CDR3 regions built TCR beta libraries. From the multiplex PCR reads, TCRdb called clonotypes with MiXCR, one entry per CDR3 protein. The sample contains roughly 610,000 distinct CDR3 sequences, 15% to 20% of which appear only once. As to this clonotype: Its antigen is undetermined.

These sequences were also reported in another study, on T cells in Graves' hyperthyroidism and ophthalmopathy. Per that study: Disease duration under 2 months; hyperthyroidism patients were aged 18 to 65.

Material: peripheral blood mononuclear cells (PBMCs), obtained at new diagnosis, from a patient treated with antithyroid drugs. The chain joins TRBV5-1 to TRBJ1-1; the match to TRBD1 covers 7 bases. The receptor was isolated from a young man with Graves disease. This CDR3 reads CASSWSDRATEAFF. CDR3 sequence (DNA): TGCGCCAGCAGCTGGTCCGACAGGGCTACCGAAGCTTTCTTT.